These 27 T cell receptor beta chains were all obtained from the same sample, sequenced in a study of T cell responses to AZD1222 COVID-19 vaccine (dated by TCRdb to the early 2020s). Libraries were made using the immunoSEQ multiplex PCR assay. TCRdb carries this immuneACCESS record with in-frame sequences only. Its versions omit some clonotypes, under half of them owing to an unresolved V gene in the studies checked, with the rest unexplained. The table for this sample lists 70,000 to 95,000 clones; about 93% of them were counted only once. The ten most abundant clones make up roughly 10% of the sample. The time point tag for this specimen amounts to: about 28 days (+/-7) after the second vaccine dose. The starting material was peripheral blood, obtained 28 days after the second AZD1222 dose. The receptors stem from an adult who received the AZD1222 COVID-19 vaccine.

This sequence joins TRBV29-1 and TRBJ2-5, with 13 positions matching TRBD2. Germline CDR1 SQVTM, CDR2 ANQGSEA. The ends lost 7 bases at V and 5 bases at J; junction bases unmatched: 7. This CDR3 comprises 14 residues. CDR3 bases: TGCAGCGCCCGGACTAGCGGGAGAGGCGAGACCCAGTACTTC. Translated, it gives CSARTSGRGETQYF.

J is TRBJ1-2 and V is TRBV6-6; D is unresolved. This CDR3 contains 11 residues. CDR1 is MNHNY, CDR2 SVGAGI, per germline (reference sequence). The germline V and J ends were trimmed by 6 bases and 3 bases, with 5 bases remaining between them. The CDR3 protein is CASSLDYGYTF. In DNA, the CDR3 is TGTGCCAGCAGCTTGGACTATGGCTACACCTTC.

The V call is TRBV30, the J call TRBJ2-3; 12 bases line up with TRBD2. The CDR3 has 16 amino acids. The J segment lost 6 bases and the V segment lost 0 bases, leaving 7 bases of the junction unmatched. CDR1 is GTSNPN and CDR2 is SVGIG in the germline V gene (reference sequence). The CDR3 sequence: CAWSVGLAGPGDTQYF. The CDR3 region has the DNA TGTGCCTGGAGTGTAGGACTAGCGGGGCCCGGGGATACGCAGTATTTT.

A note on this clone: Relative to the germline gene, one junction end is altered; a read error may explain this. The chain carries TRBV2 and TRBJ1-6, with a possible D match to TRBD1 (5 bases). Germline V gene lookup returns CDR1 SNHLY and CDR2 FYNNEI. This CDR3 has 12 amino acids. CDR3 region: CASREDSSPLHF. DNA of the CDR3: TGTGCCAGCAGAGAAGACAGTTCACCCCTCCACTTT.

The V and J genes are TRBV9 and TRBJ2-7; 10 bases align to TRBD2. The CDR3 is 17 residues long. Germline CDR1 is SGDLS and CDR2 is YYNGEE. Trimming cost V 0 bases and J 2 bases; bases outside gene matches: 8. The CDR3 DNA reads as TGTGCCAGCAGCGTAGGGGACGGACTAGCGGCGGCCTACGAGCAGTACTTC. Protein: CASSVGDGLAAAYEQYF.

V and J are TRBV28 and TRBJ2-2; weak D call: TRBD2 (5 bases). Germline V lookup: CDR1 MDHEN, CDR2 SYDVKM. V lost 8 bases and J 13 bases, leaving 17 bases between the germline ends. The CDR3 extends over 12 amino acids. DNA of the CDR3: TGTGCCAGCGGATTAGCGAGCCGCCGGCTGTTTTTT. Translated, it gives CASGLASRRLFF.

Only a few counts were recorded for this clone. V usage is TRBV2 and J usage is TRBJ1-2, with 9 bases fitting TRBD1. V gave up 4 bases and J gave up 8 bases; unmatched junction bases: 5. Germline CDR1 reads SNHLY; CDR2 reads FYNNEI. The CDR3 is 13 residues long. The CDR3 DNA reads as TGTGCCAGCAGTGTACGGGACAGGGACGGCTACACCTTC. Amino acids: CASSVRDRDGYTF.

This chain uses TRBV6-5 with TRBJ1-6; no firm D call. V lost 0 bases and J lost 6, with 9 bases in between. CDR1 MNHEY and CDR2 SVGAGI come from the germline V gene. The CDR3 has 15 residues. CDR3 DNA sequence: TGTGCCAGCAGTTACTCGGGGAGAACTAATTCACCCCTCCACTTT. Translated, it gives CASSYSGRTNSPLHF.

This chain joins TRBV2 and TRBJ2-1, with 9 bases identical to TRBD2. CDR1 and CDR2 from the germline V gene are SNHLY and FYNNEI. After removal of 1 base from V and 3 bases from J, the junction contained 4 bases not matched to a gene. The length of the CDR3 is 16 residues. The CDR3 sequence: CASSEVRLAVYNEQFF. In DNA, the CDR3 is TGTGCCAGCAGTGAAGTGAGACTAGCGGTCTACAATGAGCAGTTCTTC.

V and J are TRBV7-8 and TRBJ2-1, with TRBD1 matching over 9 bases. V trimming: 1 base; J trimming: 4 bases; junction bases outside the gene matches: 2. From germline, CDR1 is SGHVS and CDR2 FQNEAQ. This CDR3 is 15 amino acids long. This CDR3 is CASSLEGTGYNEQFF. CDR3 DNA: TGTGCCAGCAGCTTAGAGGGGACAGGGTACAATGAGCAGTTCTTC.

The V gene is TRBV2, the J gene TRBJ2-7; 12 bases agree with TRBD1. This CDR3 has 15 amino acids. V gave up 6 bases and J gave up 2 bases; unmatched junction bases: 5. Germline V gene sequence: CDR1 SNHLY, CDR2 FYNNEI. CDR3: CASSKGTGGPYEQYF. CDR3 sequence (DNA): TGTGCCAGCAGCAAGGGGACAGGGGGCCCCTACGAGCAGTACTTC.

This clone was seen a handful of times. This sequence joins TRBV6-5 and TRBJ2-7, with D possibly called TRBD1 or TRBD2 (5 bases each). The CDR3 runs to 14 residues. Trimming took off 2 bases at V and 3 bases at J, with 11 bases between the two ends. Germline V gives CDR1 MNHEY, CDR2 SVGAGI. The CDR3 region has the DNA TGTGCCAGCAGTTACGGGAGAGGGGACTACGAGCAGTACTTC. Translating it yields CASSYGRGDYEQYF.

CDR3 in DNA: TGCAGCGTTCATGAGCCTCCCACTGAAGCTTTCTTT. This translates into CSVHEPPTEAFF. The chain uses TRBV29-1 and TRBJ1-1; D not resolved. Trimming shortened V by 5 bases and J by 4 bases, and 11 bases separated the two germline ends. This CDR3 is built from 12 residues. CDR1 and CDR2 from the germline V gene are SQVTM and ANQGSEA.

V and J are TRBV5-1 and TRBJ2-3, with 9 bases matching TRBD2. The CDR3 sequence is 14 residues long. Germline CDR1 is SGHRS and CDR2 is YFSETQ. V gave up 3 bases and J gave up 4 bases; unmatched junction bases: 3. Written as DNA, the CDR3 is TGCGCCAGCAGCTCAAAGCGGGGGGCAGATACGCAGTATTTT. Translated, it gives CASSSKRGADTQYF.

The chain employs TRBV6-6 and TRBJ2-2; 10 nucleotides agree with TRBD2. This CDR3 has 16 amino acids. CDR1 and CDR2 (germline): MNHNY, SVGAGI (reference sequence). Germline trimming cut 7 bases from V and 7 bases from J; bases unmatched to any gene: 12. CDR3 DNA sequence: TGTGCCAGCACCAAAGGGGGAAGCGGGAGGGACGGGGAGCTGTTTTTT. This encodes CASTKGGSGRDGELFF.

The chain joins TRBV7-2 to TRBJ1-3; D unresolved. Germline V gene data show CDR1 as SGHTA and CDR2 as FQGNSA. Trimming pared 1 base from V and 0 bases from J, leaving 10 bases between. The CDR3 spans 16 residues. The DNA for the CDR3 is TGTGCCAGCAGCTTAGTTGCTCCAATCTCTGGAAACACCATATATTTT. This gives the protein CASSLVAPISGNTIYF.

This sequence joins TRBV2 and TRBJ2-7, with D maybe TRBD1 (5 bases). V gave up 4 bases and J gave up 1 base, with 8 bases separating them. The CDR3 runs to 13 residues. Germline CDR1 reads SNHLY; CDR2 reads FYNNEI. The CDR3 DNA is TGTGCCAGCAGTGCGACAGTTTCCTACGAGCAGTACTTC. As protein: CASSATVSYEQYF.

The chain recombines TRBV28 with TRBJ1-5; D might be TRBD1 (5 bases). This CDR3 has 16 residues. V dropped 0 bases and J dropped 4 bases, with 13 bases sitting between them. Germline V gene sequence: CDR1 MDHEN, CDR2 SYDVKM. CDR3 sequence: CASSLWGVSLNQPQHF. Written as DNA, the CDR3 is TGTGCCAGCAGTTTATGGGGGGTTTCCCTTAATCAGCCCCAGCATTTT. The variable domain in full, with the rest retrieved from reference TRBV28 and TRBJ1-5, is DVKVTQSSRYLVKRTGEKVFLECVQDMDHENMFWYRQDPGLGLRLIYFSYDVKMKEKGDIPEGYSVSREKKERFSLILESASTNQTSMYLCASSLWGVSLNQPQHFGDGTRLSIL.

V gene TRBV18 combines with J gene TRBJ1-2; 10 nucleotides match TRBD1. CDR1 and CDR2 from the germline V gene are KGHSH and LQKENI. This CDR3 has 14 amino acids. J lost 8 bases, V lost 3 bases, and 6 bases had no gene match. The CDR3, as DNA: TGTGCCAGCTCACCGATCGACAGGGGGCGAGGCTACACCTTC. It encodes CASSPIDRGRGYTF. The entire variable domain, with the rest obtained from reference TRBV18 and TRBJ1-2, is as follows: NAGVMQNPRHLVRRRGQEARLRCSPMKGHSHVYWYRQLPEEGLKFMVYLQKENIIDESGMPKERFSAEFPKEGPSILRIQQVVRGDSAAYFCASSPIDRGRGYTFGSGTRLTVV.

This rearrangement joins TRBV28 to TRBJ1-1; TRBD1 aligns across 11 bases. V was clipped by 6 bases and J by 1 base; unmatched bases: 7. Germline loops: CDR1 MDHEN, CDR2 SYDVKM. The CDR3 has 16 amino acids. The DNA of the CDR3 is TGTGCCAGCAGAAACACCGGGACAGGGGGGAACACTGAAGCTTTCTTT. Its protein is CASRNTGTGGNTEAFF.

This clone was seen more than once but under ten times. The V gene is TRBV10-3, the J gene TRBJ1-1, with 11 bases lining up with TRBD1. CDR1 is ENHRY and CDR2 is SYGVKD in the germline V gene. V dropped 7 bases and J dropped 4; count of bases not matched to a gene: 8. The CDR3 loop spans 15 amino acids. The CDR3 loop is CAITQGQGASTEAFF. The CDR3 DNA is TGTGCCATCACTCAAGGACAGGGGGCAAGCACTGAAGCTTTCTTT.

The chain joins TRBV7-9 to TRBJ2-1; 9 positions agree with TRBD1. V lost 3 bases to trimming and J lost 7 bases; unmatched junction nucleotides: 10. The CDR3 loop spans 16 amino acids. CDR1 SEHNR and CDR2 FQNEAQ come from the germline V gene (reference sequence). The CDR3 DNA follows: TGTGCCAGCAGCTTGGGGATGGGACAGGGTATGAATGAGCAGTTCTTC. It encodes CASSLGMGQGMNEQFF.

V and J are TRBV10-3 and TRBJ2-5; D remains ambiguous. Germline-derived CDR1 and CDR2 are ENHRY and SYGVKD. Between the trimmed V and J ends, which lost 0 bases and 0 bases, there was a span of 8 bases. The length of the CDR3 is 15 residues. The CDR3, as DNA: TGTGCCATCAGTGAGTCGGCCGAGTACCAAGAGACCCAGTACTTC. It translates to CAISESAEYQETQYF.

V is TRBV15 and J is TRBJ2-3; a possible D gene is TRBD1 (5 bases). V shed 6 bases and J shed 0 bases, with 19 bases lying between them. This CDR3 is 17 amino acids long. Germline V gives CDR1 LNHNV, CDR2 YYDKDF (reference sequence). CDR3 DNA: TGTGCCACCAGTAGCAGGCGACAGCTATCTAGCACAGATACGCAGTATTTT. Its protein product is CATSSRRQLSSTDTQYF.

V and J are TRBV2 and TRBJ1-1; D perhaps matches TRBD1 (5 bases). V lost 3 bases and J 6 bases, leaving 17 bases between the germline ends. The CDR3 spans 15 residues. The germline CDR1 and CDR2 sequences are SNHLY and FYNNEI. CDR3 residues: CASSEAGAGRAEAFF. CDR3 nucleotide sequence: TGTGCCAGCAGTGAGGCCGGGGCTGGGAGGGCTGAAGCTTTCTTT.

Here the CDR3 DNA reads TGCAGCGTCGGTGGGACAGGAGGGGTTAATCGTGGCTACACCTTC. This sequence encodes CSVGGTGGVNRGYTF. The J gene is TRBJ1-2, the V gene TRBV29-1; 8 bases fit TRBD1. The CDR3 extends over 15 amino acids. In germline, CDR1 is SQVTM, CDR2 ANQGSEA. The V and J ends lost 6 bases and 7 bases, in that order; junction bases with no gene match: 16.

The genes are TRBV3-1 (or the pseudogene TRBV3-2) and TRBJ1-5; D is uncertain. The V gene lost 5 bases and the J gene lost 5 bases, with 7 bases spanning the gap. Per the germline V gene, CDR1 is LGHDT and CDR2 is YNNKEL (reference sequence). The CDR3 is made up of 12 amino acids. Here the CDR3 reads CASSLVDQPQHF. The CDR3, as DNA: TGTGCCAGCAGCTTGGTGGATCAGCCCCAGCATTTT.